Each of the 21 T cell receptor beta chains below was sequenced from the same sample in a study of shared clonotypes between healthy human individuals. Generated by immunoSEQ multiplex PCR, the TCRdb table keeps only in-frame clones and is missing some. The table lists around 480,000 clones, roughly 85% of them singletons. Specimen: PBMCs. The receptors shown here come from a woman in her forties in good health. Some clones in this sample may be carry-over from other donors' samples.

The chain carries TRBV7-8 and TRBJ2-1; 8 bases line up with TRBD2. CDR1 and CDR2 (germline): SGHVS, FQNEAQ. The CDR3 runs 17 residues. The V segment lost 4 bases and the J segment 2 bases; nucleotides outside the gene matches: 10. In nucleotides, the CDR3 is TGTGCCAGCAGCTACTTTCGCCCGGGACTAGCCTACAATGAGCAGTTCTTC. It yields the protein CASSYFRPGLAYNEQFF.

V gene TRBV6-1 combines with J gene TRBJ1-1; D ambiguous. V lost 7 bases and J 4 bases, leaving 10 bases between the germline ends. There are 12 residues in the CDR3. CDR1 and CDR2 (germline): MNHNS, SASEGT. The CDR3 bases are TGTGCCAGCACGTACGGCCCCACTGAAGCTTTCTTT. It is translated as CASTYGPTEAFF.

This sequence joins TRBV7-8 and TRBJ2-7, with 9 positions matching TRBD1. This CDR3 spans 15 amino acids. V shed 4 bases and J 1 base; nucleotides not matched to a gene: 5. Germline-derived CDR1 and CDR2 are SGHVS and FQNEAQ. The CDR3 loop is CASSSTGQGSYEQYF. In DNA form, the CDR3 reads TGTGCCAGCAGCTCCACGGGACAGGGTTCCTACGAGCAGTACTTC. The whole variable domain, remainder taken from reference TRBV7-8 and TRBJ2-7, is GAGVSQSPRYKVAKRGQDVALRCDPISGHVSLFWYQQALGQGPEFLTYFQNEAQLDKSGLPSDRFFAERPEGSVSTLKIQRTQQEDSAVYLCASSSTGQGSYEQYFGPGTRLTVT.

The gene calls are TRBV6-6 and TRBJ2-5; 7 bases fit TRBD1. CDR3 size: 14 residues. J gave up 5 bases and V 5 bases, and 8 bases lay outside the gene matches. Germline V gene sequence: CDR1 MNHNY, CDR2 SVGAGI (reference sequence). The CDR3 reads CASSPIQGTETQYF. The CDR3, as DNA: TGTGCCAGCAGTCCTATACAGGGGACGGAGACCCAGTACTTC.

CDR3 nucleotide sequence: TGTGCCAGCAGTTTATCCCCATCCTACGAGCAGTACTTC. This gives the protein CASSLSPSYEQYF. The V gene is TRBV27, the J gene TRBJ2-7; D is undetermined. In germline, CDR1 is MNHEY, CDR2 SMNVEV (reference sequence). V gave up 0 bases and J gave up 1 base, with 4 bases separating them. The CDR3 consists of 13 residues.

The rearrangement uses TRBV5-1 and TRBJ2-1; 7 nucleotides line up with TRBD2. This CDR3 has 16 residues. With 4 bases clipped from V and 0 bases from J, the junction kept 7 bases outside the gene matches. Germline values: CDR1 SGHRS, CDR2 YFSETQ. CDR3 amino acids: CASSAREGSSYNEQFF. CDR3 sequence (DNA): TGCGCCAGCAGCGCCAGGGAGGGTAGCTCCTACAATGAGCAGTTCTTC.

This rearrangement joins TRBV2 to TRBJ2-3, with no clear D. CDR1 is SNHLY and CDR2 is FYNNEI in the germline V gene. The CDR3 runs 13 residues. V lost 7 bases and J 1 base, leaving 9 bases between the germline ends. This CDR3 reads CASMWLGTDTQYF. The DNA of the CDR3 is TGTGCCAGCATGTGGCTGGGCACAGATACGCAGTATTTT.

This clone was recorded a few times. The gene calls are TRBV7-2 and TRBJ1-2; 8 bases match TRBD1. Unmatched junction bases numbered 8, after V lost 5 bases and J lost 6 bases. Germline V gene lookup returns CDR1 SGHTA and CDR2 FQGNSA. The CDR3 totals 14 residues. This chain's CDR3 is CASSIHRGKDGYTF. The CDR3 nucleotides are TGTGCCAGCAGCATCCACAGGGGGAAGGATGGCTACACCTTC. Using reference TRBV7-2 and TRBJ1-2 for the parts outside the CDR3, the full variable domain is GAGVSQSPSNKVTEKGKDVELRCDPISGHTALYWYRQSLGQGLEFLIYFQGNSAPDKSGLPSDRFSAERTGGSVSTLTIQRTQQEDSAVYLCASSIHRGKDGYTFGSGTRLTVV.

The chain has TRBV19 and TRBJ1-1; TRBD1 is a possible D gene (6 bases). The CDR3 is 15 residues long. V was trimmed by 6 bases and J by 3 bases, leaving 17 bases between them. Per germline, CDR1 LNHDA and CDR2 SQIVND (reference sequence). CDR3 nucleotide sequence: TGTGCCAGTAGCCCACTCGACAGGATCGACACTGAAGCTTTCTTT. Protein sequence: CASSPLDRIDTEAFF. The variable domain in full, completed from reference TRBV19 and TRBJ1-1, reads DGGITQSPKYLFRKEGQNVTLSCEQNLNHDAMYWYRQDPGQGLRLIYYSQIVNDFQKGDIAEGYSVSREKKESFPLTVTSAQKNPTAFYLCASSPLDRIDTEAFFGQGTRLTVV.

This clone showed up just a few times. The identical CDR3 is also encoded by other nucleotide sequences in the sample. This chain uses TRBV10-2 with TRBJ1-4; 10 bases are shared with TRBD1. CDR1 WSHSY and CDR2 SAAADI come from the germline V gene. There are 15 residues in the CDR3. The J segment lost 11 bases and the V segment lost 3 bases, leaving 9 bases of the junction unmatched. CDR3: CASSDRTGTGDKLFF. CDR3 nucleotide sequence: TGCGCCAGCAGTGACCGAACCGGGACAGGGGACAAACTGTTTTTT.

The CDR3 is CASSGAGGGLETQYF. The CDR3 coding sequence is TGTGCCAGCAGTGGAGCAGGGGGAGGGTTGGAGACCCAGTACTTC. This chain links TRBV27 with TRBJ2-5; D may be TRBD1 or TRBD2 (7 bases each). Trimming stripped 5 bases from V and 5 bases from J, with 18 bases between. CDR1 and CDR2 from the germline V gene are MNHEY and SMNVEV (reference sequence). CDR3 size: 15 residues.

The chain combines TRBV7-9 with TRBJ2-7; D possibly uses TRBD1 or TRBD2 (5 bases each). The V end lost 3 bases, the J end lost 5 bases, and 5 bases lay between the germline ends. Germline CDR1 and CDR2: SEHNR and FQNEAQ (reference sequence). CDR3 size: 11 residues. CDR3 residues: CASSLGDEQYF. The CDR3 DNA is TGTGCCAGCAGCTTGGGGGACGAGCAGTACTTC.

This rearrangement joins TRBV28 to TRBJ2-7; 8 bases match TRBD2. Germline lookup yields CDR1 MDHEN and CDR2 SYDVKM. The CDR3 has 16 residues. Germline trimming cut 4 bases from V and 5 bases from J; bases unmatched to any gene: 13. CDR3 coding DNA: TGTGCCAGCAGTTCCCTCAAAAGCGGGAGCGGCGACGAGCAGTACTTC. Translated, it gives CASSSLKSGSGDEQYF.

In this sample, this clone turned up a few times. The chain recombines TRBV5-5 with TRBJ1-1; 7 bases align to TRBD1. V was pared by 4 bases and J by 0 bases, with 3 bases of the junction left unmatched. CDR1 and CDR2 (germline): SGHKS, YYEKEE (reference sequence). The CDR3 is 14 amino acids. For the CDR3, the DNA is TGTGCCAGCAGCATGGGACAGTTGAACACTGAAGCTTTCTTT. Amino acids: CASSMGQLNTEAFF.

This clone was detected only a few times. The same CDR3 arises from other DNA sequences in this sample as well. The chain links TRBV5-6 to TRBJ1-2; 7 positions agree with TRBD1. The CDR3 totals 12 residues. V was pared by 4 bases and J by 3 bases, with 0 bases of the junction left unmatched. Germline V gene lookup returns CDR1 SGHDT and CDR2 YYEEEE. CDR3 nucleotides: TGTGCCAGCAGCGACAGGGACTATGGCTACACCTTC. This gives the protein CASSDRDYGYTF.

This clone was detected a few times. The J gene is TRBJ1-1, the V gene TRBV14, with TRBD1 as a possible D gene (6 bases). V was trimmed by 4 bases and J by 10 bases, leaving 16 bases between them. CDR1 SGHDN and CDR2 FVKESK come from the germline V gene. CDR3 length equals 13 residues. The CDR3 here is CASSLGQGTTAFF. DNA of the CDR3: TGTGCCAGCAGCCTGGGACAAGGCACGACAGCTTTCTTT.

The gene calls are TRBV4-1 and TRBJ2-1; 8 nucleotides line up with TRBD1. There are 15 residues in the CDR3. Germline CDR1 and CDR2: MGHRA and YSYEKL. V gave up 4 bases and J gave up 2 bases; unmatched junction bases: 4. CDR3 nucleotides: TGCGCCAGCAGCCCCGACAGGGGACCCTACAATGAGCAGTTCTTC. This translates into CASSPDRGPYNEQFF.

This clone appeared once. The chain links TRBV5-1 to TRBJ1-1, with 9 bases matching TRBD1. Germline V gene lookup returns CDR1 SGHRS and CDR2 YFSETQ. CDR3 length equals 14 residues. With V trimmed by 5 bases and J by 4 bases, 6 bases remained unmatched. CDR3 amino acids: CASRYKTGGTEAFF. CDR3 bases: TGCGCCAGCAGATACAAGACAGGGGGCACTGAAGCTTTCTTT.

Here the CDR3 reads CASSLEPRGSGTDTQYF. CDR3 bases: TGCGCCAGCAGCTTGGAGCCTAGAGGGTCGGGCACAGATACGCAGTATTTT. The chain employs TRBV5-1 and TRBJ2-3; possible D gene TRBD2, 5 bases. The CDR3 length is 17 residues. From germline, CDR1 is SGHRS and CDR2 YFSETQ. V lost 0 bases and J 1 base, leaving 15 bases between the germline ends.

The genes are TRBV7-8 and TRBJ2-7; 7 bases line up with TRBD1. CDR3 length: 16 residues. CDR1 is SGHVS, CDR2 FQNEAQ, per germline. V gave up 3 bases and J gave up 3 bases; unmatched junction bases: 11. CDR3 in amino acids: CASSFAPWDRVYEQYF. Written as DNA, the CDR3 is TGTGCCAGCAGCTTCGCGCCGTGGGACAGAGTCTACGAGCAGTACTTC.

The chain combines TRBV2 with TRBJ2-7; D not certain. The CDR3 is 14 amino acids. Looked up from germline, CDR1 is SNHLY and CDR2 is FYNNEI. Trimming removed 6 bases at V and 5 bases at J, with 17 bases between. The CDR3 sequence: CASRNPGWGDEQYF. The DNA for the CDR3 is TGTGCCAGCAGGAACCCCGGCTGGGGTGACGAGCAGTACTTC. Looking up the rest from reference TRBV2 and TRBJ2-7 gives the full variable domain: EPEVTQTPSHQVTQMGQEVILRCVPISNHLYFYWYRQILGQKVEFLVSFYNNEISEKSEIFDDQFSVERPDGSNFTLKIRSTKLEDSAMYFCASRNPGWGDEQYFGPGTRLTVT.